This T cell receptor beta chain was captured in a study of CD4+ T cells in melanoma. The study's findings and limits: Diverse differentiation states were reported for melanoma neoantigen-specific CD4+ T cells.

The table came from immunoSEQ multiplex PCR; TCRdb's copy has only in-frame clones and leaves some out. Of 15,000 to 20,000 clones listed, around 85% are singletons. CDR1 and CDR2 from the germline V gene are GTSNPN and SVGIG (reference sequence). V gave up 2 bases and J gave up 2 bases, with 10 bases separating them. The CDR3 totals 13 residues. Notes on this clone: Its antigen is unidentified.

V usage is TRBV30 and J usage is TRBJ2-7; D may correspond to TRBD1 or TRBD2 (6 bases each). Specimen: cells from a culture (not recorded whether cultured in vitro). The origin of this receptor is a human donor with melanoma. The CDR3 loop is CAWSTGAAYEQYF. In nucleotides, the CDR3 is TGTGCCTGGAGTACGGGGGCAGCCTACGAGCAGTACTTC. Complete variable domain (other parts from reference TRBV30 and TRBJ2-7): SQTIHQWPATLVQPVGSPLSLECTVEGTSNPNLYWYRQAAGRGLQLLFYSVGIGQISSEVPQNLSASRPQDRQFILSSKKLLLSDSGFYLCAWSTGAAYEQYFGPGTRLTVT.